The entry that follows covers one T cell receptor (beta chain) sequence. It was patients with CD8+CD57+ cell expansion by flow cytometry who were chosen for sequencing. No therapy was given to patients before blood sampling. V lost 10 bases, J lost 7 bases, and 7 bases stayed unmatched. There are 14 residues in the CDR3. Germline CDR1 and CDR2: LNHDA and SQIVND (reference sequence). It was genomic DNA that served as the template for profiling TCR beta VDJ and CDR3. TCRdb re-analysed the reads in MiXCR, keeping a single row per CDR3 protein. The sample has a few hundred thousand distinct CDR3 sequences, around 30% seen once. The record originates from a study of CD8+CD57+ T cells in acquired aplastic anemia.

Sequenced sample: sorted CD4+, CD8+, or CD8+CD57+ T cells (not recorded which) from PBMCs. This chain joins TRBV19 and TRBJ1-6, with 10 bases aligning to TRBD1. The sequence came from a human donor with aplastic anemia. The CDR3 nucleotides are TGTGCCACAGGGGACAGGGGTTGGAATTCACCCCTCCACTTT. Encoded protein: CATGDRGWNSPLHF. The full variable domain, with the rest looked up from reference TRBV19 and TRBJ1-6, is DGGITQSPKYLFRKEGQNVTLSCEQNLNHDAMYWYRQDPGQGLRLIYYSQIVNDFQKGDIAEGYSVSREKKESFPLTVTSAQKNPTAFYLCATGDRGWNSPLHFGNGTRLTVT.